This TCR beta chain was sequenced for a study of T cells in Graves' hyperthyroidism and ophthalmopathy. Whole-study findings and limits: Most thyroid-expanded clonotypes above 0.001 were also found in blood.

V gave up 3 bases and J gave up 5 bases; unmatched junction bases: 11. The CDR3 runs to 16 residues. CDR1 is SGHKS, CDR2 YYEKEE, per germline (reference sequence). TCR beta CDR3 regions were amplified from RNA. First-round RT-PCR with HTBI primers amplified the TCR CDR3 region. TCRdb reanalysed the multiplex PCR reads using MiXCR and keeps one entry per CDR3 protein. The sample has about 380,000 distinct CDR3 sequences; approximately 13% are singletons. Stable disease denoted Graves' hyperthyroidism without ophthalmopathy progression within 18 months. The study based diagnoses on clinical symptoms, serum thyroxine and TRAb, thyroid ultrasound and orbital computed tomography. Cells are PBMCs isolated from over 7.5 ml of fresh blood. This clonotype came up many times. The antigen is unknown.

The V gene is TRBV5-5, the J gene TRBJ2-5; TRBD1 matches at 9 bases. The sequence derives from a woman aged 55-69 years with Graves' hyperthyroidism. The sample comprised blood. CDR3 loop: CASSWRGTGPRETQYF. DNA for the CDR3: TGTGCCAGCAGCTGGCGAGGGACAGGGCCTCGGGAGACCCAGTACTTC.